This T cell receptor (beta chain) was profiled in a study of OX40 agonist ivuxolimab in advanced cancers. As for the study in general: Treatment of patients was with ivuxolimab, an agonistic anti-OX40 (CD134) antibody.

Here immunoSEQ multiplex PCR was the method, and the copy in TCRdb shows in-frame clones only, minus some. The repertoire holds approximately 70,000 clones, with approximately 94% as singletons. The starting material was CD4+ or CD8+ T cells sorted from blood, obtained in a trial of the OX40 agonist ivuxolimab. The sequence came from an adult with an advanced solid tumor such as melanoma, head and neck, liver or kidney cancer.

DNA of the CDR3: TGTGCCATCAGTGAGGGGGGTGGGGCCCAATACAATGAGCAGTTCTTC. Translation gives CAISEGGGAQYNEQFF. V usage is TRBV10-3 and J usage is TRBJ2-1; the D gene could be TRBD1 or TRBD2 (5 bases each). Germline CDR1 and CDR2: ENHRY and SYGVKD. The CDR3 is made up of 16 amino acids. V lost 2 bases to trimming and J lost 4 bases, with 15 bases between them.